This T cell receptor (beta chain) derives from a study of blood T cells in healthy people across ages (dated by TCRdb to between 2015 and 2016). Study-wide context: In model experiments, template switching captured roughly one uniquely barcoded TCR beta cDNA molecule for every two T cells. To track age-related changes in TCR beta repertoire diversity, the study relied on deep sequencing normalized with unique cDNA molecular identifiers. Donors were grouped into four age groups: young (average roughly 16 years), middle-aged (under 40), aged (around 60) and long-lived (around 82). Using the same blood draw, the study looked at two additional independent replicas of 1 million unique cDNA reads for two donors, one aged 18 to 29 and the other aged 80 or older.

The library was generated by 5' RACE. Sequencing instrument: Illumina HiSeq 2500. A second PCR of roughly 7 to 11 cycles was performed with a sample-barcoded 5' primer and a J-beta primer mix. Each TCR beta cDNA molecule received a unique molecular identifier from a template-switch 5' adaptor carrying 12 random nucleotides. Each sample yielded at least 3 million CDR3-containing paired-end reads. The Mint cDNA synthesis kit, primed by a TRBC-specific oligonucleotide, was used to synthesize first-strand cDNA from all RNA. All cDNA was treated with uracil-DNA glycosylase and then went through a first 18-cycle PCR with the universal primers M1SS and BC2_uni_R. In the authors' own workflow: Each sample was normalized by randomly selecting 1 million high-quality reads, each carrying a distinct molecular identifier. Instead of being binned into consensus sequences, reads with shared molecular identifiers were discarded. MiTCR, with a Q25 quality threshold and the strictest error-elimination algorithm, was used for CDR3 identification, clonotype clustering and error correction. A nonparametric unseen species model with Euler transformation was used to estimate lower-bound total TCR beta diversity. The public reads were run again by TCRdb, first through fastp at Q25 and then through MiXCR, and only productive beta chains were kept. Each CDR3 protein gets just one entry, which takes the most common genes and DNA from the rows behind it. These V and J calls originate from TCRdb's pipeline instead of the authors' own analysis. The sample has a few hundred thousand distinct CDR3 sequences on record, 27% of them singletons. Approximately 3.3% of the sample lies in the top ten.

CDR3 length: 15 amino acids, cysteine to phenylalanine. Only the CDR3 DNA stays, 45 bases, in frame from base 1. V trim: 2 bases; J trim: 7 bases; unmatched bases: 5. The research as a whole found: Compared with the aged group, the long-lived group had more naive CD4+ T cells, fewer expanded clones and increased TCR diversity, a pattern suggesting age selection. Total diversity estimates from one million sequenced T cells were considered lower bounds and underestimates. Observed TCR beta diversity correlated strongly with the percentage of naive T cells measured by flow cytometry. Because profiling used bulk unsorted PBMCs, naive and antigen-experienced compartments could not be compared conclusively. Because donor CMV infection status was unknown, age-related changes in expanded clonotypes were potentially confounded. As age increased, observed TCR beta diversity per million T cells dropped in a roughly linear way, and a significant reduction was already evident by age about 40.

Systemically healthy Caucasian individuals from Russia, approximately 39 in total and aged 6 to 90 years, were included as donors. Ten milliliters of peripheral blood were drawn from each donor into EDTA-treated Vacutainer tubes. Ficoll-Paque density-gradient centrifugation was used to isolate PBMCs, with at least 7 million obtained per sample. Total RNA was extracted from PBMCs with Trizol reagent, with at least 5 micrograms obtained per sample. Naive CD45RAhigh/CD27high T cell percentages were measured by flow cytometry on a PBMC aliquot from every donor. As for this clonotype: Its antigen specificity is not known. This could be a read error, since a much larger clone is one nucleotide away.

These same records also appear under a second study, on T cells of mothers and their children. Per that second paper: Nine systemically healthy Caucasian individuals served as donors, namely three mothers together with their six children. cDNA synthesis consumed the entire amount of extracted RNA, loaded at around 1.4 ug RNA in each 15 ul reaction. Sample barcodes and 2-4 random nucleotides were added via the M1S primer in the second PCR. Each mother yielded over 8.5 million TCR beta CDR3 reads and each child roughly 3.1 million reads. TCR recombination output is similarly shaped by thymic selection in related and unrelated pairs, with a minor effect exerted by inherited differences. Normalized repertoire overlap was always slightly but never significantly higher in related than unrelated mother-child pairs. With a sensitivity of approximately 93 clones per million clonotypes, no persistent microchimeric T cell clones were detected. Deep NGS was used in the study to compare the TCR beta repertoires of mothers and children and to look for features that separate related mother-child pairs from unrelated individuals. On average, the children were roughly 10 +/- 4 years old, while the mothers were 40 +/- 4 years old. After adapter ligation with NEBNext reagents, the libraries were sequenced on Illumina HiSeq 2000 with 100+100 nt paired-end reads. Mother and child libraries were prepared a month apart and sequenced in separate runs to prevent cross-contamination. For each donor, between about 500,000 and 2,000,000 distinct TCR beta clonotypes were identified. Naive TCR beta clonotypes were estimated from low-frequency clonotypes matched to each donor's FACS-determined naive share, without sorting.

The chain is assembled from TRBV12-3 or TRBV12-4 and TRBJ1-6; 7 central nucleotides agree with TRBD1. The TCR was taken from a boy aged 2 to 10 in good health. The sequenced sample was blood. The CDR3 here reads CASSLRGLGNSPLHF. In nucleotide form, the sequence is TGTGCCAGCAGTTTAAGGGGGCTCGGAAATTCACCCCTCCACTTT.